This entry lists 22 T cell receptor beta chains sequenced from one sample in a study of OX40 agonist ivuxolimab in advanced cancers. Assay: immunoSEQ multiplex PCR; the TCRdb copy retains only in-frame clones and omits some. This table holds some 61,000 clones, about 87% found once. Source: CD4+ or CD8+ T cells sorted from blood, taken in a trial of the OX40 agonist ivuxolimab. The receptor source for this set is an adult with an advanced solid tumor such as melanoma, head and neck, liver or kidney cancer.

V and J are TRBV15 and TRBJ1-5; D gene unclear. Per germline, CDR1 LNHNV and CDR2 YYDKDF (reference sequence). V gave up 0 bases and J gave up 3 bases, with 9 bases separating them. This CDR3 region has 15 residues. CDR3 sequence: CATSRDRNDNQPQHF. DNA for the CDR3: TGTGCCACCAGCAGAGATCGGAATGACAATCAGCCCCAGCATTTT.

The CDR3 region has the DNA TGCGCCAGCAGCGTCACGGGAAACTCCTACAATGAGCAGTTCTTC. It encodes CASSVTGNSYNEQFF. The rearrangement links TRBV5-1 to TRBJ2-1; TRBD2 might be the D (5 bases). The CDR3 length is 15 residues. Germline assignment: CDR1 SGHRS and CDR2 YFSETQ. V shed 4 bases and J shed 0 bases, with 11 bases lying between them.

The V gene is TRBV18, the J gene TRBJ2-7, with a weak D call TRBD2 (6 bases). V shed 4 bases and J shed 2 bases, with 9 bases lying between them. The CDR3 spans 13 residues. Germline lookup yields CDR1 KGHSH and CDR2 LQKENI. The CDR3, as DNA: TGTGCCAGCTCACGAGGACTACCCTACGAGCAGTACTTC. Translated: CASSRGLPYEQYF.

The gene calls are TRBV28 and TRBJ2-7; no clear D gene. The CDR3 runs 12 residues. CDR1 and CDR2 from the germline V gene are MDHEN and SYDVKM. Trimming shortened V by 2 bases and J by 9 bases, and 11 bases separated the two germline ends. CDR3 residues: CASSLAPLGQYF. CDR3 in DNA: TGTGCCAGCAGTTTAGCACCCTTGGGGCAGTACTTC. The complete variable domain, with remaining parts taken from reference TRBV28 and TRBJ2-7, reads DVKVTQSSRYLVKRTGEKVFLECVQDMDHENMFWYRQDPGLGLRLIYFSYDVKMKEKGDIPEGYSVSREKKERFSLILESASTNQTSMYLCASSLAPLGQYFGPGTRLTVT.

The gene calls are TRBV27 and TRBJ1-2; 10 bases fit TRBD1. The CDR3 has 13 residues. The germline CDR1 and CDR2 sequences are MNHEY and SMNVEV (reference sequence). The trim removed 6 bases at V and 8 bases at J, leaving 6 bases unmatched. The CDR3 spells CASRGTGESGYTF. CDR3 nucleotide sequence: TGTGCCAGCAGGGGGACAGGGGAGTCCGGCTACACCTTC.

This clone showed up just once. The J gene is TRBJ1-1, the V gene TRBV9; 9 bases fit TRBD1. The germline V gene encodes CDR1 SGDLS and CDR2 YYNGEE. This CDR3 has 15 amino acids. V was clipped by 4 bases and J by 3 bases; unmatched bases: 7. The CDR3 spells CASSLRTGADTEAFF. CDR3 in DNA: TGTGCCAGCAGCCTACGGACAGGGGCGGACACTGAAGCTTTCTTT.

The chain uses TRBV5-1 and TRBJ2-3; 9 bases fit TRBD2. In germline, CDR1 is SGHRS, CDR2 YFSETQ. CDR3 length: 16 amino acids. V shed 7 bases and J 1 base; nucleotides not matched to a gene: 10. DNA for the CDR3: TGCGCCAGCGGCTCGGGTAGCGGGAGTGGCACAGATACGCAGTATTTT. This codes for CASGSGSGSGTDTQYF.

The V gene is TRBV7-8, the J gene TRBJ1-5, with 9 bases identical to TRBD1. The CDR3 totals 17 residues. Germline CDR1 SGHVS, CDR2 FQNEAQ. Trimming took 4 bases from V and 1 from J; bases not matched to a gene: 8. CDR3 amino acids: CASSSRDRERSNQPQHF. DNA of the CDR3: TGTGCCAGCAGCTCCCGGGACAGGGAGAGGAGCAATCAGCCCCAGCATTTT.

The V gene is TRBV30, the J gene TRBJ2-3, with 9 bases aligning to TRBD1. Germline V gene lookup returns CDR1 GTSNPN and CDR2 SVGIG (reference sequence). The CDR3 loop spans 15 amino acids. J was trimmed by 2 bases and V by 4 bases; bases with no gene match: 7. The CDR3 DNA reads TGTGCCTGGACGAAGGGACAGGGATTCACAGATACGCAGTATTTT. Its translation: CAWTKGQGFTDTQYF.

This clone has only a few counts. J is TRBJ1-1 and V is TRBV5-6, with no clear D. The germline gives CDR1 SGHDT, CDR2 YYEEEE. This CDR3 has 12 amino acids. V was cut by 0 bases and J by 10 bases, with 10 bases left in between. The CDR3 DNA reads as TGTGCCAGCAGCTTGGAGGACTTGGCAGCTTTCTTT. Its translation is CASSLEDLAAFF.

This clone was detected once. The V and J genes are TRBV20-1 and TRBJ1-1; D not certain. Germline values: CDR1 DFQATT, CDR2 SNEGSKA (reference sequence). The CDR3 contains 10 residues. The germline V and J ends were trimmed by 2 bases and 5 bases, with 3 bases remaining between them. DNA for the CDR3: TGCAGTGCTAGACGGACTGAAGCTTTCTTT. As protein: CSARRTEAFF.

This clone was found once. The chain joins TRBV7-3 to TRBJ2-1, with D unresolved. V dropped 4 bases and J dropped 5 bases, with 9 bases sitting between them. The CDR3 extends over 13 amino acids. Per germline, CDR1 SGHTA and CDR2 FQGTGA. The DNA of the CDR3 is TGTGCCAGCAGCTCAAACATGAACAATGAGCAGTTCTTC. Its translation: CASSSNMNNEQFF.

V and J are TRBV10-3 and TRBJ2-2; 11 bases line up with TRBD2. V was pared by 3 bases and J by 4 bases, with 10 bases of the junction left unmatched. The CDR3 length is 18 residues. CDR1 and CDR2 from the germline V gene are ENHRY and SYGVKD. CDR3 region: CAISDPGLAVLITGELFF. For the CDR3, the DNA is TGTGCCATCAGTGACCCGGGACTAGCGGTCCTCATCACCGGGGAGCTGTTTTTT.

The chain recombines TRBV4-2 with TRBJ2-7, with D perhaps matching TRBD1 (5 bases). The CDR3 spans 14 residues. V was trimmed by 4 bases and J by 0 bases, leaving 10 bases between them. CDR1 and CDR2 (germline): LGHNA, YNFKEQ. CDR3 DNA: TGTGCCAGCAGCCGGGGCAGGGACTCCTACGAGCAGTACTTC. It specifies CASSRGRDSYEQYF.

CDR3 DNA sequence: TGTGCCAGCAGTGATCCGGGGAGGACCTATGGCTACACCTTC. Encoded protein: CASSDPGRTYGYTF. The chain recombines TRBV27 with TRBJ1-2; D remains unclear. The CDR3 consists of 14 residues. CDR1 is MNHEY and CDR2 is SMNVEV in the germline V gene (reference sequence). V was pared by 5 bases and J by 4 bases, with 14 bases between.

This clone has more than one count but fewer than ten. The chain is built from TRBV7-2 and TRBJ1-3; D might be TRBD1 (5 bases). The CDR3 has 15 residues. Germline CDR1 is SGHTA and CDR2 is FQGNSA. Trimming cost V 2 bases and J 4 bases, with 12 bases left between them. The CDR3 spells CASSLLRGSGNTIYF. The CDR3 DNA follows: TGTGCCAGCAGCTTATTGAGGGGTTCGGGAAACACCATATATTTT.

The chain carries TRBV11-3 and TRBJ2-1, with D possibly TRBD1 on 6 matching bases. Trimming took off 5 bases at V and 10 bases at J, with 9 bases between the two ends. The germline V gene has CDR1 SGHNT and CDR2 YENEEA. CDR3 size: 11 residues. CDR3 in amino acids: CASSRDTEQFF. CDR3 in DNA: TGTGCCAGCAGCCGGGACACCGAGCAGTTCTTC.

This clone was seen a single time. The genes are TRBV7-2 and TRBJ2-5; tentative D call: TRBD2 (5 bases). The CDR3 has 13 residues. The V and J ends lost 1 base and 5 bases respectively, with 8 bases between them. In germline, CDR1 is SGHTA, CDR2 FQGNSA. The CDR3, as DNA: TGTGCCAGCAGCTTAGTTGGGGAGGAGACCCAGTACTTC. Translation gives CASSLVGEETQYF.

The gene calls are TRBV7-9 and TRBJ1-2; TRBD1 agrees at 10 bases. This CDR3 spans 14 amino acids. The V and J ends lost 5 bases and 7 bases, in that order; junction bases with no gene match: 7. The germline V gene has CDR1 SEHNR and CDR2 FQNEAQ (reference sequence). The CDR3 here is CASSDRQGAGGYTF. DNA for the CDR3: TGTGCCAGCAGCGATCGACAGGGGGCGGGTGGCTACACCTTC.

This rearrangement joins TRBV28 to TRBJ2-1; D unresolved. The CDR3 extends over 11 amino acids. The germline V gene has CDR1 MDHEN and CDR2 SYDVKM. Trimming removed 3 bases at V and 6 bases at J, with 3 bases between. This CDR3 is CASSFSNEQFF. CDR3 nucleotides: TGTGCCAGCAGTTTTAGCAATGAGCAGTTCTTC.

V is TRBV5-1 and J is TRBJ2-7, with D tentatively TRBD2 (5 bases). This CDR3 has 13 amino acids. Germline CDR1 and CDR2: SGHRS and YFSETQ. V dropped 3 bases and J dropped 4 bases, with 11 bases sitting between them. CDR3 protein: CASSWTGEYEQYF. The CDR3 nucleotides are TGCGCCAGCAGCTGGACCGGGGAATACGAGCAGTACTTC. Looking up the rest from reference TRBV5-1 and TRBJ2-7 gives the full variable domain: KAGVTQTPRYLIKTRGQQVTLSCSPISGHRSVSWYQQTPGQGLQFLFEYFSETQRNKGNFPGRFSGRQFSNSRSEMNVSTLELGDSALYLCASSWTGEYEQYFGPGTRLTVT.

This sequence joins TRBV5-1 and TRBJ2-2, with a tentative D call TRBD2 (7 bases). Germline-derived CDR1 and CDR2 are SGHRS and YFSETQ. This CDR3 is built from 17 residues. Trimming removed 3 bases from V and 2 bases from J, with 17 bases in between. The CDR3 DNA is TGCGCCAGCAGCTCATTCTTCGGGGGGCTAAACACCGGGGAGCTGTTTTTT. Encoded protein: CASSSFFGGLNTGELFF. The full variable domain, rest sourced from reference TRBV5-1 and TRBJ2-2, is KAGVTQTPRYLIKTRGQQVTLSCSPISGHRSVSWYQQTPGQGLQFLFEYFSETQRNKGNFPGRFSGRQFSNSRSEMNVSTLELGDSALYLCASSSFFGGLNTGELFFGEGSRLTVL.